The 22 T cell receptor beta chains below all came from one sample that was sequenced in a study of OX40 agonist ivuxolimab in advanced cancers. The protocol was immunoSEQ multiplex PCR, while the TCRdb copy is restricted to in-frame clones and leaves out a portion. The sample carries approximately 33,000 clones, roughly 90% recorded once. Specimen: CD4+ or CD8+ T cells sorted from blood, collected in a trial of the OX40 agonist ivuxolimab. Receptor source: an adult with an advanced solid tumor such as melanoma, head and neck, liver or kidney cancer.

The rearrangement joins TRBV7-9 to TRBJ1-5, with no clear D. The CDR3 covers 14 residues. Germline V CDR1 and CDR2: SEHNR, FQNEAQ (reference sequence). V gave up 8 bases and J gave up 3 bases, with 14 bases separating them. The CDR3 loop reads CASSDGDINQPQHF. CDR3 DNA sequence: TGTGCCAGCTCCGACGGGGATATCAATCAGCCCCAGCATTTT.

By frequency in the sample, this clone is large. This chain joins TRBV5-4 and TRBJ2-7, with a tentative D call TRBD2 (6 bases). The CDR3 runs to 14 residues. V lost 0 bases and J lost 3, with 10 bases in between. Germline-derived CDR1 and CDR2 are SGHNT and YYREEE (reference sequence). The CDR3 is CASSLAGGLYEQYF. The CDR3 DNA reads TGTGCCAGCAGCTTGGCCGGAGGGCTCTACGAGCAGTACTTC.

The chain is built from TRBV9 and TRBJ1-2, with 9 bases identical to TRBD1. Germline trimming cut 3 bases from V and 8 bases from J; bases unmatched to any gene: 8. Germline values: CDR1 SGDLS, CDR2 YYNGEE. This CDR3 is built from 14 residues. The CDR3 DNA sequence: TGTGCCAGCAGCGCATGGGACAGGGAAGGCGGCTACACCTTC. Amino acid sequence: CASSAWDREGGYTF.

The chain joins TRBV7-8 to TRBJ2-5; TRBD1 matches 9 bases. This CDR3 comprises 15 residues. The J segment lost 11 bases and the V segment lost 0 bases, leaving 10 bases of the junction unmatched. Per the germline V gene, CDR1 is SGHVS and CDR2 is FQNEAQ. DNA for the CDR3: TGTGCCAGCAGCTTAGCAAACAGGGGGCCAGGTGAGCAGTACTTC. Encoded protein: CASSLANRGPGEQYF.

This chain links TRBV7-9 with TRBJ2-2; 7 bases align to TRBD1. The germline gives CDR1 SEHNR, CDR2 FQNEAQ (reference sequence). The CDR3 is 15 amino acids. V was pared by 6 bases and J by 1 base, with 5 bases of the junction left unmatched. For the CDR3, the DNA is TGTGCCAGCAGATCCGGGACAGAGAACACCGGGGAGCTGTTTTTT. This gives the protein CASRSGTENTGELFF.

The CDR3 DNA sequence: TGTGCCAGCAGCGAGGTAGATCGCTTGTTCAGGGCCAACGTCCTGACTTTC. Translated, it gives CASSEVDRLFRANVLTF. This chain uses TRBV9 with TRBJ2-6; D is unresolved. The CDR3 length is 17 residues. Trimming stripped 3 bases from V and 5 bases from J, with 18 bases between. CDR1 is SGDLS, CDR2 YYNGEE, per germline.

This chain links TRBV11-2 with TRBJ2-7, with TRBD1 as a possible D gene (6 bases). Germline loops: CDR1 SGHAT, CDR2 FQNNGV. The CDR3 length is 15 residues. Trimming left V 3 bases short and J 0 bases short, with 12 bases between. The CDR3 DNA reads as TGTGCCAGCAGCTTCAGGGGCCACTTCTCCTACGAGCAGTACTTC. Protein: CASSFRGHFSYEQYF.

CDR3 coding DNA: TGTGCCAGCAGTTTGTCGGTGAAGCACTATGGCTACACCTTC. Protein sequence: CASSLSVKHYGYTF. The chain recombines TRBV27 with TRBJ1-2; D gene ambiguous. Trimming shortened V by 3 bases and J by 3 bases, and 11 bases separated the two germline ends. The CDR3 runs 14 residues. CDR1 is MNHEY and CDR2 is SMNVEV in the germline V gene (reference sequence).

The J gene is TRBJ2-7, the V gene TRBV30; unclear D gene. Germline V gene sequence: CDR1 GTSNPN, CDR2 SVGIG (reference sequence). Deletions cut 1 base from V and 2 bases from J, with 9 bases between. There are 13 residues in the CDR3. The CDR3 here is CAWSGSSPYEQYF. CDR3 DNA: TGTGCCTGGAGTGGGTCTTCCCCCTACGAGCAGTACTTC. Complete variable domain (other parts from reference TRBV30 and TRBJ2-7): SQTIHQWPATLVQPVGSPLSLECTVEGTSNPNLYWYRQAAGRGLQLLFYSVGIGQISSEVPQNLSASRPQDRQFILSSKKLLLSDSGFYLCAWSGSSPYEQYFGPGTRLTVT.

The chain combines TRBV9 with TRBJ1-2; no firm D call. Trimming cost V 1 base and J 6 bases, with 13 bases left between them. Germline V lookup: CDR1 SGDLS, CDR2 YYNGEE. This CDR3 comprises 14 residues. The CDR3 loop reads CASSVPGDAHGYTF. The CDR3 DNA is TGTGCCAGCAGCGTACCGGGAGACGCCCATGGCTACACCTTC.

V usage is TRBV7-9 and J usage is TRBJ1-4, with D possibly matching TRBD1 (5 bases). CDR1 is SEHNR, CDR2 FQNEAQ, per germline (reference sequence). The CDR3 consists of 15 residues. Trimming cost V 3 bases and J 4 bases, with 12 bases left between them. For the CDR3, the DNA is TGTGCCAGCAGCTTCGCCGGAGGGGATAATGAAAAACTGTTTTTT. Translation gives CASSFAGGDNEKLFF.

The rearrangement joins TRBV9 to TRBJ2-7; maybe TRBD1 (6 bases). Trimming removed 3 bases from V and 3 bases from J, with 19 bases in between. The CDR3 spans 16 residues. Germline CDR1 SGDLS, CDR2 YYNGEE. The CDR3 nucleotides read TGTGCCAGCAGCGGTGATTCGGGACAAATTATCTACGAGCAGTACTTC. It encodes CASSGDSGQIIYEQYF.

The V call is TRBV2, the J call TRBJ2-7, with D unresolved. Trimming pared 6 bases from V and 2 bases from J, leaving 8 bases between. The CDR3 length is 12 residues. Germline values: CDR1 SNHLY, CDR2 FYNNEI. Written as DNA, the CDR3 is TGTGCCAGCAGCTCAGTCACCTACGAGCAGTACTTC. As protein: CASSSVTYEQYF.

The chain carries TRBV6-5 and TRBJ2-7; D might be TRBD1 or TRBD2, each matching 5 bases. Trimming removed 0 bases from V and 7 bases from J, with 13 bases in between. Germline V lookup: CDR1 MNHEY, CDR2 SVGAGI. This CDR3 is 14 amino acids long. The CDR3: CASSYSTEGREQYF. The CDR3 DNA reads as TGTGCCAGCAGTTACTCGACAGAGGGTCGAGAGCAGTACTTC.

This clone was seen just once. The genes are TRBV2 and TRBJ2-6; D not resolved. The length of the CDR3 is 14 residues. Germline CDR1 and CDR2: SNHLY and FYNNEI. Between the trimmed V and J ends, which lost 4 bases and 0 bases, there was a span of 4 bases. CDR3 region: CASSGGSGANVLTF. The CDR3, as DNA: TGTGCCAGCAGTGGGGGCTCTGGGGCCAACGTCCTGACTTTC.

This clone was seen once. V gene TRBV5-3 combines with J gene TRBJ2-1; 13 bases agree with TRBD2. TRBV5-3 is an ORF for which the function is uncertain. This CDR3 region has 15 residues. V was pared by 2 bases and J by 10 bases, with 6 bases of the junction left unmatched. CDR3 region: CARSLLAGGLWEQFF. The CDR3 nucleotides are TGTGCCAGAAGCTTACTAGCGGGGGGGCTTTGGGAGCAGTTCTTC.

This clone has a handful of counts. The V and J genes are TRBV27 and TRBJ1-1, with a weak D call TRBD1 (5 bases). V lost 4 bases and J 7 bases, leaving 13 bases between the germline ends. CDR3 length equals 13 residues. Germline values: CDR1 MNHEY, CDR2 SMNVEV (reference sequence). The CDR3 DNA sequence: TGTGCCAGCAGTTACCAGGGCGCCGATGAAGCTTTCTTT. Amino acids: CASSYQGADEAFF.

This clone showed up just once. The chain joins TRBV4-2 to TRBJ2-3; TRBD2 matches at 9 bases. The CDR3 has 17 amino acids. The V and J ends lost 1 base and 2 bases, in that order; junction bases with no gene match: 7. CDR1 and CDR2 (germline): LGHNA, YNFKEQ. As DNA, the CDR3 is TGTGCCAGCAGCCAAGTCGGAGCGGGGGGTCCCACAGATACGCAGTATTTT. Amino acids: CASSQVGAGGPTDTQYF.

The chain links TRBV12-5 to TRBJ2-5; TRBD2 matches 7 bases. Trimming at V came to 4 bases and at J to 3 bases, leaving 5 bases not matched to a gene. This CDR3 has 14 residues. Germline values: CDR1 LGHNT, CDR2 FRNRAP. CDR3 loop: CASGSGGGEETQYF. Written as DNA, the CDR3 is TGTGCTAGTGGTTCGGGCGGGGGTGAAGAGACCCAGTACTTC.

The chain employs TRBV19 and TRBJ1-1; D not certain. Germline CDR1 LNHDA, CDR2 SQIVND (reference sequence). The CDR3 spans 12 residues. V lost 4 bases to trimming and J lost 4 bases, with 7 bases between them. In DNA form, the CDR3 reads TGTGCCAGTAGTAGCCCCGTCACTGAAGCTTTCTTT. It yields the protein CASSSPVTEAFF.

CDR3 sequence: CASSPIAGANVLTF. As DNA, the CDR3 is TGTGCCAGTAGCCCGATAGCTGGGGCCAACGTCCTGACTTTC. The V gene is TRBV19, the J gene TRBJ2-6; D remains ambiguous. Germline CDR1 LNHDA, CDR2 SQIVND (reference sequence). Trimming took 6 bases from V and 2 from J, leaving 8 bases between them. The CDR3 has 14 amino acids. Based on the CDR3 plus reference TRBV19 and TRBJ2-6, the full variable domain is DGGITQSPKYLFRKEGQNVTLSCEQNLNHDAMYWYRQDPGQGLRLIYYSQIVNDFQKGDIAEGYSVSREKKESFPLTVTSAQKNPTAFYLCASSPIAGANVLTFGAGSRLTVL.

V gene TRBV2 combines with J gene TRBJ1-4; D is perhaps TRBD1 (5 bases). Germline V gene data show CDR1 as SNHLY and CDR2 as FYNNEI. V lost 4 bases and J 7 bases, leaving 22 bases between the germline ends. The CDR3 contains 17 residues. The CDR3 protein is CASSGIGTDRPSEKLFF. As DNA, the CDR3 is TGTGCCAGCAGTGGTATAGGGACGGATCGTCCCAGTGAAAAACTGTTTTTT.